This T cell receptor (beta chain) originates from a study of blood T cell repertoires in COVID-19. Study in general: Acute and convalescent COVID-19 samples came from the United States, Italy and Spain.

How the authors handled the data: Counts of nucleated cells, estimated from reference gene primer amplification, were obtained. Some clones are missing from TCRdb's copy, which holds only in-frame ones; the method was immunoSEQ multiplex PCR. For V, J and clone size, that table is used; D and trimming come from the DNA. This sample has around 270,000 clones, with less than 90% found just once. CDR3 size: 16 residues. CDR1 and CDR2 (germline): KGHSH, LQKENI. Losses at the gene ends were 4 bases for V and 6 bases for J; bases not matched to a gene: 13. The sequenced sample consisted of peripheral blood. This sequence originates from a man in his 60s with acute or convalescent COVID-19. This chain links TRBV18 with TRBJ2-7, with 9 bases matching TRBD1. The CDR3 reads CASSLTTGTGSSEQYF. In nucleotides, the CDR3 is TGTGCCAGCTCACTAACTACCGGGACAGGGAGTTCCGAGCAGTACTTC.